The rows below give T cell receptor beta chains drawn from one sample of a study of blood T cell repertoires in COVID-19. Method: immunoSEQ multiplex PCR; TCRdb's copy keeps in-frame clones and lacks some. Of roughly 250,000 clones listed, around 84% were seen once; the top ten hold approximately 0.89%. The sequencing input was peripheral blood. The origin of the receptors is a man in his forties with acute or convalescent COVID-19. Each CDR3 is given with its conserved first and last residue. The order of the fields is J gene, V gene, D gene, CDR3 DNA, CDR3 protein. The D gene is left open where the match is weak.

>TRBJ1-1|TRBV5-6|TRBD1
TGTGCCAGCAGCTGGGACAGTTGGAACACTGAAGCTTTCTTT
CASSWDSWNTEAFF
>TRBJ2-3|TRBV5-4|TRBD2
TGTGCCAGCAGCTTGTCTTCGCGGGGGGGGACAGATACGCAGTATTTT
CASSLSSRGGTDTQYF
>TRBJ1-5|TRBV5-1|TRBD1
TGCGCCAGCAGCTTGGCCGGACAGGGGAATCAGCCCCAGCATTTT
CASSLAGQGNQPQHF
>TRBJ1-5|TRBV19|-
TGTGCCAGTACCGGACAGACTAGCAATCAGCCCCAGCATTTT
CASTGQTSNQPQHF
>TRBJ2-3|TRBV10-3|TRBD1
TGTGCCATCAGTGGGGACAGCCGCACAGATACGCAGTATTTT
CAISGDSRTDTQYF
>TRBJ1-4|TRBV4-3|-
TGCGCCAGCAGCCATGAACAGGGTAATGAAAAACTGTTTTTT
CASSHEQGNEKLFF
>TRBJ1-2|TRBV7-2|-
TGTGCCAGCAGCTTAGCGCTATTCGGGAACTATGGCTACACCTTC
CASSLALFGNYGYTF
>TRBJ2-5|TRBV7-9|-
TGTGCCAGCAGCTCCTGGACAGTTAGGGAGGAGACCCAGTACTTC
CASSSWTVREETQYF
>TRBJ1-2|TRBV4-1|-
TGCGCCAGCAGCCCCCGAGACACCTATGGCTACACCTTC
CASSPRDTYGYTF
>TRBJ1-4|TRBV7-2|-
TGTGCCAGCAGCTTAAAGCGACGAACCGGCGAGGCTAATGAAAAACTGTTTTTT
CASSLKRRTGEANEKLFF